A single T cell receptor beta chain is shown here with its context. This specimen comes from a study of blood T cell repertoires in COVID-19. Background on the study: Samples came from the United States, Italy and Spain, spanning acute and convalescent COVID-19. Sources were T cells, B-cell-depleted T cells, or PBMCs; the material itself was cDNA or gDNA.

Measured with immunoSEQ multiplex PCR; TCRdb has only the in-frame clones, and not every one. The sample holds hundreds of thousands of clones, approximately 90% seen once. The germline V gene encodes CDR1 LGHNA and CDR2 YSLEER. J lost 2 bases, V lost 2 bases, and 3 bases had no gene match. The CDR3 has 15 residues. The chain carries TRBV4-3 and TRBJ2-7; 10 bases are a match to TRBD1. Material for sequencing was peripheral blood. This sequence originates from a woman aged 40 to 50 who had recovered from COVID-19. CDR3 residues: CASSQWTGGTYEQYF. The CDR3 coding sequence is TGCGCCAGCAGCCAATGGACAGGGGGGACCTACGAGCAGTACTTC.